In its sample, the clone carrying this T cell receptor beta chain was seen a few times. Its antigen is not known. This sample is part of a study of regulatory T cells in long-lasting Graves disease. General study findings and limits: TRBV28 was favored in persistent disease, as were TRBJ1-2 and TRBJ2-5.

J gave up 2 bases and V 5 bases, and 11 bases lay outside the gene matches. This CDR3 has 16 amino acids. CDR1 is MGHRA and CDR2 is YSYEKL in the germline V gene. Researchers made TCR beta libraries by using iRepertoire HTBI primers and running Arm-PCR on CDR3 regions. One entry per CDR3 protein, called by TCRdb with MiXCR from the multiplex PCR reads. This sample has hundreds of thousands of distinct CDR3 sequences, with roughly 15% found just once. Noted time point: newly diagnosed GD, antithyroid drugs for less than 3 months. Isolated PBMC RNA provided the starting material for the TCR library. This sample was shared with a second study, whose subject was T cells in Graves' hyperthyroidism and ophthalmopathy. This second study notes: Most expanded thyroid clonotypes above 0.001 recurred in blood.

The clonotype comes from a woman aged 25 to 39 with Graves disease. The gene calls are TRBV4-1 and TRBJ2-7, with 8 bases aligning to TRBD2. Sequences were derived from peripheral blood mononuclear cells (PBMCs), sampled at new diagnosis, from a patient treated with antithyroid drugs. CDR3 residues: CASSMAYGREAYEQYF. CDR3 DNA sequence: TGCGCCAGCAGCATGGCGTATGGGCGGGAGGCCTACGAGCAGTACTTC.